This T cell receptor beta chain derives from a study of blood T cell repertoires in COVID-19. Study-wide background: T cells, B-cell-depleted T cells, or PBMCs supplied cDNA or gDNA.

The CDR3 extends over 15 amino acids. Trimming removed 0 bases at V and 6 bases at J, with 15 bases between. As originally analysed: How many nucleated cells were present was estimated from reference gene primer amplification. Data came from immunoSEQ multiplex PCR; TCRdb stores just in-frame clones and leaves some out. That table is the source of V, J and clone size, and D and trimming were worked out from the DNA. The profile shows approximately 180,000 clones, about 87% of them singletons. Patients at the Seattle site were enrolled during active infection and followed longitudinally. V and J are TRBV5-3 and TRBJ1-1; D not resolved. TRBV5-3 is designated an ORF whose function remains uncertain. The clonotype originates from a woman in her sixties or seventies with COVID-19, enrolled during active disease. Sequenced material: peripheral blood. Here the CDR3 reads CARSLGVGSRAEAFF. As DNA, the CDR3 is TGTGCCAGAAGCTTGGGAGTCGGGAGTAGAGCTGAAGCTTTCTTT.